This TCR beta chain was sequenced during a study of shared clonotypes between healthy human individuals. Study observations and caveats: Non-shared clonotypes displayed generation probabilities falling below those of clonotypes present in all four donors. Between a few donors, naive CD4 clonotypes were shared at a level of around 5.2%.

Note on this clone: Its cognate antigen is unknown.

In the original workflow: Filtering differed since immunoSEQ provided only junctions, with no quality scores. The data were produced by immunoSEQ multiplex PCR, yet TCRdb's version contains in-frame clones alone and is incomplete. The V and J calls and clone size are taken from that table; D and trimming were inferred from the DNA. This table has about 2.3 million clones, 85% to 95% appearing once. CDR1 and CDR2 from the germline V gene are MDHEN and SYDVKM. Trimming stripped 6 bases from V and 5 bases from J, with 17 bases between. The CDR3 spans 15 residues. The TCR sequence derives from a man aged 18-30 years in good health. Some clones in this sample may be carry-over from other donors' samples. The sequenced sample was naive CD4+ T cells from PBMCs. Subset given: CD45RA+ positively selected. The rearrangement joins TRBV28 to TRBJ1-5; D unresolved. This chain's CDR3 is CASSPPPSPDQPQHF. For the CDR3, the DNA is TGTGCCAGCAGCCCACCACCCTCGCCTGATCAGCCCCAGCATTTT.